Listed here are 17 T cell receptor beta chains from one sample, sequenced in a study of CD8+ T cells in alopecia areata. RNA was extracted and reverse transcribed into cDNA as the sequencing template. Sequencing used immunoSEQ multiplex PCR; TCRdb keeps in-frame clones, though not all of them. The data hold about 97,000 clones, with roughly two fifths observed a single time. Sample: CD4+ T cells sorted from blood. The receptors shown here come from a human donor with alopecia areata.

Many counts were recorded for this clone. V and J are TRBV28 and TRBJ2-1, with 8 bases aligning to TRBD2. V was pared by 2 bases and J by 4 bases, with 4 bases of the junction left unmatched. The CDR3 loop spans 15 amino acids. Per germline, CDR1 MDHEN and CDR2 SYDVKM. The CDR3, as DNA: TGTGCCAGCAGTTTACTAGCGGGTGTGTACAATGAGCAGTTCTTC. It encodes CASSLLAGVYNEQFF.

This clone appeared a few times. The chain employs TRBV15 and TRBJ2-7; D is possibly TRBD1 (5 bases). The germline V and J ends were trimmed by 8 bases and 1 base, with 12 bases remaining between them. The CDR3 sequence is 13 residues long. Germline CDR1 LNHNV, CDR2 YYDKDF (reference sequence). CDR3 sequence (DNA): TGTGCCACCGGAAAGGGGTTGTCCTACGAGCAGTACTTC. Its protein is CATGKGLSYEQYF.

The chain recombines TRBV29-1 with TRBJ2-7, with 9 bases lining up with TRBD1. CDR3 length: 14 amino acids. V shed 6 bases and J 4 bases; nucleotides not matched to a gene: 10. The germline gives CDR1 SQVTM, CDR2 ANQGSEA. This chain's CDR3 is CSVYRAGTGYEQYF. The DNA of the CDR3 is TGCAGCGTATATCGAGCCGGGACAGGGTACGAGCAGTACTTC.

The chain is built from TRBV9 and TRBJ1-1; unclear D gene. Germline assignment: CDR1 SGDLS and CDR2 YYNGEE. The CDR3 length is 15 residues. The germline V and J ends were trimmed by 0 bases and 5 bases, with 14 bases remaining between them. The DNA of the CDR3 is TGTGCCAGCAGCGTAGTTCGGGGTCGTGTGACTGAAGCTTTCTTT. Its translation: CASSVVRGRVTEAFF.

This CDR3 reads CASSLRGAGGTDTQYF. CDR3 DNA: TGTGCCAGCAGCCTCCGGGGAGCGGGGGGAACAGATACGCAGTATTTT. The chain combines TRBV5-6 with TRBJ2-3; 9 nucleotides agree with TRBD2. V was pared by 4 bases and J by 3 bases, with 9 bases of the junction left unmatched. Germline assignment: CDR1 SGHDT and CDR2 YYEEEE. The CDR3 runs 16 residues.

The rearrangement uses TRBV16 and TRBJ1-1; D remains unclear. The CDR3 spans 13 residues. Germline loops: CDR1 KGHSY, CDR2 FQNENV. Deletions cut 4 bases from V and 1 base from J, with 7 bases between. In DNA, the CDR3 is TGTGCCAGCAGCCCCTCCTGGAACACTGAAGCTTTCTTT. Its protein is CASSPSWNTEAFF.

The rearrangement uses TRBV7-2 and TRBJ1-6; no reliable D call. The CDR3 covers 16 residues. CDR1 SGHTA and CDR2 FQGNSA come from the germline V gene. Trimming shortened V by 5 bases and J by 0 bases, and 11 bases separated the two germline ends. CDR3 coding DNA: TGTGCCAGCAGCGCAGTCCTTGGCTCCTATAATTCACCCCTCCACTTT. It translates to CASSAVLGSYNSPLHF.

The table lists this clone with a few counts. CDR3 protein: CASSPTSNYGYTF. CDR3 nucleotide sequence: TGTGCCAGCTCACCGACAAGCAACTATGGCTACACCTTC. V and J are TRBV18 and TRBJ1-2; the D is unclear. Trimming removed 3 bases from V and 2 bases from J, with 7 bases in between. Per the germline V gene, CDR1 is KGHSH and CDR2 is LQKENI. The CDR3 length is 13 residues.

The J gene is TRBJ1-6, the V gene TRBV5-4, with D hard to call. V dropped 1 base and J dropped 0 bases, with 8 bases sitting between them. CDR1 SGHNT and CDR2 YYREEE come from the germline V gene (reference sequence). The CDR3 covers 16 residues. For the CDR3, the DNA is TGTGCCAGCAGCTTGTTCTCTAGCTCCTATAATTCACCCCTCCACTTT. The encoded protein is CASSLFSSSYNSPLHF.

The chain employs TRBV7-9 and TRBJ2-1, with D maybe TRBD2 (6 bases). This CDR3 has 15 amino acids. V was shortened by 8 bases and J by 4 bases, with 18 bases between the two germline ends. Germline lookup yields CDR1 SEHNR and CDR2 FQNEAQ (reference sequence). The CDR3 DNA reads TGTGCCAGCGCTGGAACGGGACTGCAGTACAATGAGCAGTTCTTC. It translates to CASAGTGLQYNEQFF.

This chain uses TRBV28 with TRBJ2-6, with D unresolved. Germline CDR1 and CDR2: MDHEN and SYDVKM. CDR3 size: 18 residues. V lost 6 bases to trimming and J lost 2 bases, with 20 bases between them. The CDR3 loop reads CASSPGRTGRPGANVLTF. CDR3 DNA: TGTGCCAGCAGCCCTGGACGCACGGGTCGCCCTGGGGCCAACGTCCTGACTTTC.

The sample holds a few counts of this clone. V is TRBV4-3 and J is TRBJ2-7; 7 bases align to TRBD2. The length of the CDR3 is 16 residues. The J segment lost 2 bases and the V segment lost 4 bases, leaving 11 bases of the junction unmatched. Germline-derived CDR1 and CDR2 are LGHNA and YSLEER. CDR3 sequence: CASSLMASGAPYEQYF. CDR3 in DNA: TGCGCCAGCAGCCTAATGGCGAGCGGGGCCCCCTACGAGCAGTACTTC.

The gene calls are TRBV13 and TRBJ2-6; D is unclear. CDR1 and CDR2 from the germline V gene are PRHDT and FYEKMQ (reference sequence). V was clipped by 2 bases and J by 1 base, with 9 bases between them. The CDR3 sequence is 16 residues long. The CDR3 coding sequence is TGTGCCAGCAGCTTAAGCCGGCCGTCTGGGGCCAACGTCCTGACTTTC. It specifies CASSLSRPSGANVLTF.

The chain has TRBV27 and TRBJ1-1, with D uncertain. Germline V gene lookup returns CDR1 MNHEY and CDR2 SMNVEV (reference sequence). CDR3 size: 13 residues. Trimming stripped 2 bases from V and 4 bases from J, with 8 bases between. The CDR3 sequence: CASSLRAPTEAFF. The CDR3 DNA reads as TGTGCCAGCAGTTTACGGGCACCCACTGAAGCTTTCTTT.

The CDR3 DNA sequence: TGCGCCAGCAGCCTAGGACCGAGCTACGAGCAGTACTTC. Its translation: CASSLGPSYEQYF. V usage is TRBV4-1 and J usage is TRBJ2-7; D call uncertain. The length of the CDR3 is 13 residues. CDR1 and CDR2 from the germline V gene are MGHRA and YSYEKL. Trimming left V 4 bases short and J 3 bases short, with 10 bases between.

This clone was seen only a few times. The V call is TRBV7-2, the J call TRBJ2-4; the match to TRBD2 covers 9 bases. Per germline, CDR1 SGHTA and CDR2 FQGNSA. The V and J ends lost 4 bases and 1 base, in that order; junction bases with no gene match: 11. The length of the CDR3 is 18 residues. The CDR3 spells CASSSRFGSGSAKNIQYF. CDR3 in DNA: TGTGCCAGCAGCTCCCGTTTCGGTAGCGGGAGCGCCAAAAACATTCAGTACTTC. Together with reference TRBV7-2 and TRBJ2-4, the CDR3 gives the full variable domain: GAGVSQSPSNKVTEKGKDVELRCDPISGHTALYWYRQSLGQGLEFLIYFQGNSAPDKSGLPSDRFSAERTGGSVSTLTIQRTQQEDSAVYLCASSSRFGSGSAKNIQYFGAGTRLSVL.

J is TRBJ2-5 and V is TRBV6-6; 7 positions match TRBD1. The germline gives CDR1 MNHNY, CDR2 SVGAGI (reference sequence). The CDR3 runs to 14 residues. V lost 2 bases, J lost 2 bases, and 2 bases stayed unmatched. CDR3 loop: CASSYGDSQETQYF. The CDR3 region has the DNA TGTGCCAGCAGTTACGGGGACAGTCAAGAGACCCAGTACTTC.